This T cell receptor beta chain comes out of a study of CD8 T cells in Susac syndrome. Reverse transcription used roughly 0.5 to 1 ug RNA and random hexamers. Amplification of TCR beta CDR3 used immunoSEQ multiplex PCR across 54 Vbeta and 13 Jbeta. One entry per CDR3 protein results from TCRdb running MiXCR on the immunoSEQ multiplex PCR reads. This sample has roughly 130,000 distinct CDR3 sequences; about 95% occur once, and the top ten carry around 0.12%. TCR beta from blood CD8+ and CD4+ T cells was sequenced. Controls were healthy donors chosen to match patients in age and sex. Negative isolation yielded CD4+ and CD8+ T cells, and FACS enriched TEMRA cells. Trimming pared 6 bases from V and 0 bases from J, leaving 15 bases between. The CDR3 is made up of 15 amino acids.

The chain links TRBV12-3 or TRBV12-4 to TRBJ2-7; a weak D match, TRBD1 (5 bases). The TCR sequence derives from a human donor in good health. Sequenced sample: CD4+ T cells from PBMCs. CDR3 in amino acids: CASSRAAKSSYEQYF. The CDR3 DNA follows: TGTGCCAGCAGCAGGGCCGCTAAGAGCTCCTACGAGCAGTACTTC.